The following is a T cell receptor (beta chain) sequence with its context. The antigen remains unidentified. The V gene's germline CDR1 is MNHEY and CDR2 SVGAGI. The CDR3 totals 15 residues. Trimming cost V 0 bases and J 0 bases, with 8 bases left between them. The sample originates from a study of T cells after yellow fever vaccination. By 5'RACE template switching, TCR cDNA was produced, with a universal primer site and UMIs added in the process. TCRdb itself ran the 5' RACE reads through MiXCR, one entry per CDR3 protein. Of roughly 350,000 distinct CDR3 sequences listed, 4.1% were seen once; the top ten hold approximately 25%. Study-level results: The booster saw the reappearance of most primary-vaccination clones (roughly 97% CD4, around 88% CD8). Highly abundant clonotypes carried over from the bulk population could end up in FACS-sorted repertoires as contaminants.

This clonotype was sampled from a young man who received the YFV17D yellow fever vaccine. The source material was PBMCs, sampled 5 days after the yellow fever booster vaccination. The genes are TRBV6-5 and TRBJ1-1; no clear D gene. For the CDR3, the DNA is TGTGCCAGCAGTTACTCGACCCGGGTGAACACTGAAGCTTTCTTT. Protein: CASSYSTRVNTEAFF.